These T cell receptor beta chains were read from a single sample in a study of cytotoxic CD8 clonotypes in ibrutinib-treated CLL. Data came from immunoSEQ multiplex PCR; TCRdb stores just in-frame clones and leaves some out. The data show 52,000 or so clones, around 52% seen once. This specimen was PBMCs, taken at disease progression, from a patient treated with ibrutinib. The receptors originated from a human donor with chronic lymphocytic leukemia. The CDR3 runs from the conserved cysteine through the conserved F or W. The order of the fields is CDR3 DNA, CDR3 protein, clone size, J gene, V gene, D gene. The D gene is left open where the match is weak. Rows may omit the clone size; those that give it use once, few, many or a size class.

CDR3nt: TGTGCCAGCTCACTAACCAGTTCTGGGGCCAACGTCCTGACTTTC; CDR3aa: CASSLTSSGANVLTF; abundance: NA; j_gene: TRBJ2-6; v_gene: TRBV18; d_gene: NA
CDR3nt: TGTGCCAGCAGTTCGGGACAGGGCTTTGACTACGAGCAGTACTTC; CDR3aa: CASSSGQGFDYEQYF; abundance: few; j_gene: TRBJ2-7; v_gene: TRBV27; d_gene: TRBD1
CDR3nt: TGTGCCAGTAGTATAGATCAGGGATGGAAGGGCTACACCTTC; CDR3aa: CASSIDQGWKGYTF; abundance: NA; j_gene: TRBJ1-2; v_gene: TRBV19; d_gene: NA
CDR3nt: TGTGCCAGCAGTGAATTTTACCTCACTAGCACAGATACGCAGTATTTT; CDR3aa: CASSEFYLTSTDTQYF; abundance: few; j_gene: TRBJ2-3; v_gene: TRBV6-1; d_gene: NA
CDR3nt: TGTGCCAGCAGGGAATCAGGGAGCCCCGGGGAGCTGTTTTTT; CDR3aa: CASRESGSPGELFF; abundance: NA; j_gene: TRBJ2-2; v_gene: TRBV2; d_gene: NA
CDR3nt: TGTGCCAGCAGCGCCGAGGGAAGGGAGGGAGGCTACACCTTC; CDR3aa: CASSAEGREGGYTF; abundance: once; j_gene: TRBJ1-2; v_gene: TRBV9; d_gene: NA
CDR3nt: TGTGCCAGCAGCCCTTGGACAGGGGGCGTTGAAGGTCAGCCCCAGCATTTT; CDR3aa: CASSPWTGGVEGQPQHF; abundance: NA; j_gene: TRBJ1-5; v_gene: TRBV28; d_gene: TRBD1
CDR3nt: TGTGCCAGCAGCGTAGCCCCCAAGGATGGCGCAGATACGCAGTATTTT; CDR3aa: CASSVAPKDGADTQYF; abundance: NA; j_gene: TRBJ2-3; v_gene: TRBV9; d_gene: NA
CDR3nt: TGTGCCAGCAGTGGGACAGGGGGCTATGGCTACACCTTC; CDR3aa: CASSGTGGYGYTF; abundance: NA; j_gene: TRBJ1-2; v_gene: TRBV2; d_gene: TRBD1
CDR3nt: TGTGCCAGCTCAACGACAGAGGTTGGAAACACCATATATTTT; CDR3aa: CASSTTEVGNTIYF; abundance: NA; j_gene: TRBJ1-3; v_gene: TRBV18; d_gene: NA
CDR3nt: TGTGCCAGCAGTTTAACTAGCGGACCCTACGAGCAGTACTTC; CDR3aa: CASSLTSGPYEQYF; abundance: NA; j_gene: TRBJ2-7; v_gene: TRBV27; d_gene: TRBD2
CDR3nt: TGCACCCCCGGGAGCAAAACTGAAGCTTTCTTT; CDR3aa: CTPGSKTEAFF; abundance: NA; j_gene: TRBJ1-1; v_gene: TRBV20-1; d_gene: NA
CDR3nt: TGTGCCAGCAGTGTGACAGGGGCGGACACTGAAGCTTTCTTT; CDR3aa: CASSVTGADTEAFF; abundance: NA; j_gene: TRBJ1-1; v_gene: TRBV25-1; d_gene: TRBD1
CDR3nt: TGTGCCAGCAGCCAAGAACAGGGTCTTGGTCTGTTTTTT; CDR3aa: CASSQEQGLGLFF; abundance: NA; j_gene: TRBJ2-2; v_gene: TRBV14; d_gene: NA
CDR3nt: TGTGCCTGCCGTGCATCCAGCTCCTATAATTCACCCCTCCACTTT; CDR3aa: CACRASSSYNSPLHF; abundance: few; j_gene: TRBJ1-6; v_gene: TRBV30; d_gene: NA
CDR3nt: TGCAGCGTTGAAGATCGACTTTCAACTAGCACAGATACGCAGTATTTT; CDR3aa: CSVEDRLSTSTDTQYF; abundance: NA; j_gene: TRBJ2-3; v_gene: TRBV29-1; d_gene: NA
CDR3nt: TGCAGCGTTTGGGCTCCACTACAAAGTCGGGCCAACGTCCTGACTTTC; CDR3aa: CSVWAPLQSRANVLTF; abundance: once; j_gene: TRBJ2-6; v_gene: TRBV29-1; d_gene: NA
CDR3nt: TGTGCCAGTAGTTTCGGACAGGGCGGCTCACCCCTCCACTTT; CDR3aa: CASSFGQGGSPLHF; abundance: NA; j_gene: TRBJ1-6; v_gene: TRBV19; d_gene: TRBD1
CDR3nt: TGTGCCAGCAGTGAAGGCGGGCAAGAGACCCAGTACTTC; CDR3aa: CASSEGGQETQYF; abundance: NA; j_gene: TRBJ2-5; v_gene: TRBV6-1; d_gene: NA
CDR3nt: TGCGCCACCGAAGCCGCGGGACATTCCTACGAGCAGTACTTC; CDR3aa: CATEAAGHSYEQYF; abundance: NA; j_gene: TRBJ2-7; v_gene: TRBV10-2; d_gene: NA
CDR3nt: TGTGCCAGCAGCTTACGTCAGGCCAGCTCCTATAATTCACCCCTCCACTTT; CDR3aa: CASSLRQASSYNSPLHF; abundance: few; j_gene: TRBJ1-6; v_gene: TRBV7-9; d_gene: NA
CDR3nt: TGTGCCTGGAGTGGACAGGGAAAGGGGCCCCAGCATTTT; CDR3aa: CAWSGQGKGPQHF; abundance: NA; j_gene: TRBJ1-5; v_gene: TRBV30; d_gene: TRBD1
CDR3nt: TGTGCCAGTAGTATAGGGGAGGGGCTCGGGCAGCCCCAGCATTTT; CDR3aa: CASSIGEGLGQPQHF; abundance: NA; j_gene: TRBJ1-5; v_gene: TRBV19; d_gene: NA
CDR3nt: TGTGCCAGCAGCTTAGCGGGCGGGAGAAACGAGCAGTACTTC; CDR3aa: CASSLAGGRNEQYF; abundance: few; j_gene: TRBJ2-7; v_gene: TRBV11-3; d_gene: TRBD2
CDR3nt: TGTGCCAGCAGTTATAGTGGGCGCGGACACTATGGCTACACCTTC; CDR3aa: CASSYSGRGHYGYTF; abundance: NA; j_gene: TRBJ1-2; v_gene: TRBV6-5; d_gene: NA
CDR3nt: TGTGCCAGCAGTTACCTGGGACAGGTATACAATGAGCAGTTCTTC; CDR3aa: CASSYLGQVYNEQFF; abundance: many; j_gene: TRBJ2-1; v_gene: TRBV6-6; d_gene: TRBD1
CDR3nt: TGCGCCAGCAGCCAACGGTTTAGCGGGGGTCTTGGCACAGATACGCAGTATTTT; CDR3aa: CASSQRFSGGLGTDTQYF; abundance: NA; j_gene: TRBJ2-3; v_gene: TRBV4-1; d_gene: TRBD2
CDR3nt: TGTGCCAGCAGCCCCCAAGCGGGAACTGGTGGGAATGAGCAGTTCTTC; CDR3aa: CASSPQAGTGGNEQFF; abundance: NA; j_gene: TRBJ2-1; v_gene: TRBV7-2; d_gene: TRBD2
CDR3nt: TGTGCCAGCAGCCCAAGTCGACAGGGGAACGAGCAGTACTTC; CDR3aa: CASSPSRQGNEQYF; abundance: few; j_gene: TRBJ2-7; v_gene: TRBV7-9; d_gene: TRBD1
CDR3nt: TGTGCCAGTAGTTACAATGGAAACACCATATATTTT; CDR3aa: CASSYNGNTIYF; abundance: NA; j_gene: TRBJ1-3; v_gene: TRBV19; d_gene: NA
CDR3nt: TGTGCCAGCAGCTACTCTAGCGGGCGCTCCTACGAGCAGTACTTC; CDR3aa: CASSYSSGRSYEQYF; abundance: NA; j_gene: TRBJ2-7; v_gene: TRBV7-2; d_gene: TRBD2
CDR3nt: TGTGCCAGCAGCTTAGATCCGGGTGAAGAGACCCAGTACTTC; CDR3aa: CASSLDPGEETQYF; abundance: NA; j_gene: TRBJ2-5; v_gene: TRBV7-2; d_gene: NA
CDR3nt: TGTGCCTGGAGTAGCGGGATAGGTGGCTACACCTTC; CDR3aa: CAWSSGIGGYTF; abundance: NA; j_gene: TRBJ1-2; v_gene: TRBV30; d_gene: NA
CDR3nt: TGTGCCTGGAGTGTTTCACAGTTGAGGGAGCAGTACTTC; CDR3aa: CAWSVSQLREQYF; abundance: once; j_gene: TRBJ2-7; v_gene: TRBV30; d_gene: NA
CDR3nt: TGTGCCAGCAGTGAATCCCAGGACACCTACGAGCAGTACTTC; CDR3aa: CASSESQDTYEQYF; abundance: NA; j_gene: TRBJ2-7; v_gene: TRBV25-1; d_gene: NA
CDR3nt: TGTGCCAGTAGTCCACCCGGGGGGCAAGAGACCCAGTACTTC; CDR3aa: CASSPPGGQETQYF; abundance: NA; j_gene: TRBJ2-5; v_gene: TRBV19; d_gene: TRBD2
CDR3nt: TGCGCCAGCAGCCAAGCCACAGATACGCAGTATTTT; CDR3aa: CASSQATDTQYF; abundance: few; j_gene: TRBJ2-3; v_gene: TRBV4-1; d_gene: NA
CDR3nt: TGTGCCTGGAGTATGTGGGAGGGACAAATCTACGAGCAGTACTTC; CDR3aa: CAWSMWEGQIYEQYF; abundance: NA; j_gene: TRBJ2-7; v_gene: TRBV30; d_gene: NA
CDR3nt: TGTGCCAGCAGCCTACCCGGGACACTCAACACTGAAGCTTTCTTT; CDR3aa: CASSLPGTLNTEAFF; abundance: NA; j_gene: TRBJ1-1; v_gene: TRBV6-5; d_gene: NA
CDR3nt: TGTGCCAGTAGTCGTGTGCAGGGCGCTAACTATGGCTACACCTTC; CDR3aa: CASSRVQGANYGYTF; abundance: NA; j_gene: TRBJ1-2; v_gene: TRBV19; d_gene: NA
CDR3nt: TGTGCCAGTAGTATGGCAGGGACCCGCACAGATACGCAGTATTTT; CDR3aa: CASSMAGTRTDTQYF; abundance: NA; j_gene: TRBJ2-3; v_gene: TRBV19; d_gene: NA
CDR3nt: TGTGCCAGCAGCTGGCCTAGACCAGGAGCGGAAGGTGGCACCGGGGAGCTGTTTTTT; CDR3aa: CASSWPRPGAEGGTGELFF; abundance: NA; j_gene: TRBJ2-2; v_gene: TRBV5-4; d_gene: NA
CDR3nt: TGTGCCTGGAGCGCGACTAGCGGAGGCTACGAGCAGTACTTC; CDR3aa: CAWSATSGGYEQYF; abundance: NA; j_gene: TRBJ2-7; v_gene: TRBV30; d_gene: TRBD2
CDR3nt: TGTGCCAGCAGCTCTATGGGCGGGAGTAGTAGGGAGCAGTACTTC; CDR3aa: CASSSMGGSSREQYF; abundance: NA; j_gene: TRBJ2-7; v_gene: TRBV28; d_gene: TRBD2
CDR3nt: TGTGCCATCAGTGACCCGGGACAGAGCTCCTACGAGCAGTACTTC; CDR3aa: CAISDPGQSSYEQYF; abundance: NA; j_gene: TRBJ2-7; v_gene: TRBV10-3; d_gene: TRBD1
CDR3nt: TGTGCCAGCTCCTACGGGAGTAGCTACGAGCAGTACTTC; CDR3aa: CASSYGSSYEQYF; abundance: NA; j_gene: TRBJ2-7; v_gene: TRBV18; d_gene: NA
CDR3nt: TGTGCCAGCAGCGTAGTTGGGACGGCCTACGAGCAGTACTTC; CDR3aa: CASSVVGTAYEQYF; abundance: once; j_gene: TRBJ2-7; v_gene: TRBV9; d_gene: NA
CDR3nt: TGTGCCCTCCGACAGGACATCTCTGGAAACACCATATATTTT; CDR3aa: CALRQDISGNTIYF; abundance: medium-sized; j_gene: TRBJ1-3; v_gene: TRBV30; d_gene: NA
CDR3nt: TGCGCCAGCAGCTTGGGGAACGGCTACAATGAGCAGTTCTTC; CDR3aa: CASSLGNGYNEQFF; abundance: NA; j_gene: TRBJ2-1; v_gene: TRBV5-1; d_gene: NA
CDR3nt: TGTGCCAGCAGCTTAAGGGCTACCAATGAGCAGTACTTC; CDR3aa: CASSLRATNEQYF; abundance: once; j_gene: TRBJ2-7; v_gene: TRBV7-2; d_gene: NA
CDR3nt: TGTGCCAGCAGCTTATACGGGCAGGTGAACACTGAAGCTTTCTTT; CDR3aa: CASSLYGQVNTEAFF; abundance: few; j_gene: TRBJ1-1; v_gene: TRBV7-2; d_gene: NA
CDR3nt: TGTGCCAGCAGCGCAGAATGGGACAGGTACGAGCAGTACTTC; CDR3aa: CASSAEWDRYEQYF; abundance: NA; j_gene: TRBJ2-7; v_gene: TRBV9; d_gene: TRBD1